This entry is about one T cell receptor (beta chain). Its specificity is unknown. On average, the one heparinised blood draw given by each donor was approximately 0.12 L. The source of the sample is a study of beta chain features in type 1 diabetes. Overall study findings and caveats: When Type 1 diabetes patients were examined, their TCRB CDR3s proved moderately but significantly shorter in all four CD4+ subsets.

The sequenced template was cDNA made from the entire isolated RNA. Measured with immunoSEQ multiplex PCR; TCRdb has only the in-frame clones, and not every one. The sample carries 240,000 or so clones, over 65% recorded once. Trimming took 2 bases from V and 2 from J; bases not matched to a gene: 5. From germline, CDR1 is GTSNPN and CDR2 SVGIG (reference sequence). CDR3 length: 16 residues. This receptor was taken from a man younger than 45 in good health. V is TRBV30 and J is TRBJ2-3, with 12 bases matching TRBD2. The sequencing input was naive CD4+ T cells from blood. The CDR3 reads CAWSQSSGRATDTQYF. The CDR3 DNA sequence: TGTGCCTGGAGTCAGTCTAGCGGGAGGGCCACAGATACGCAGTATTTT.